This TCR beta chain was documented in a study of naive and memory T cell subsets. General study findings and limits: Possibly reflecting memory cells re-expressing CD45RA, a few larger clonotypes occurred in naive repertoires, especially CD8.

In the case of this clonotype: The antigen remains unidentified.

Four subsets defined by CD45RA and CD27 were sorted after CD3, CD4, CD8 and live/dead staining. This CDR3 region has 12 residues. CDR1 is SNHLY and CDR2 is FYNNEI in the germline V gene. Trimming at V came to 2 bases and at J to 15 bases, leaving 6 bases not matched to a gene. Two oligonucleotides, mixed equimolar, formed the beta constant-region primer covering TRBC1 and TRBC2. TCRdb reprocessed the UMI-ligation and nested PCR reads with MiXCR, giving one entry per CDR3 protein. The sample includes 120,000 to 150,000 distinct CDR3 sequences, over 15% of them seen just once. The source of this sequence is a human donor in good health. Specimen: naive CD4+ T cells from blood. The gene calls are TRBV2 and TRBJ2-4; TRBD1 aligns across 8 bases. The CDR3 is CASSERPGTGYF. The CDR3 bases are TGTGCCAGCAGTGAACGTCCGGGGACAGGGTACTTC.